This T cell receptor beta chain derives from a study of blood T cell repertoires in COVID-19. Study background: Specimens from acute and convalescent COVID-19 originated in the United States, Italy and Spain. Sources were T cells, B-cell-depleted T cells, or PBMCs; the material itself was cDNA or gDNA.

This clone was seen a few times. Original processing methods: Reference gene primers were amplified, and this amplification served to estimate nucleated cell counts. Some clones are missing from TCRdb's copy, which holds only in-frame ones; the method was immunoSEQ multiplex PCR. V and J calls and clone size come straight from that table; D and trimming were deduced from the DNA. The sample carries a few hundred thousand clones, around 83% recorded once. Germline loops: CDR1 LNHDA, CDR2 SQIVND (reference sequence). This CDR3 comprises 12 residues. V was trimmed by 2 bases and J by 9 bases, leaving 8 bases between them.

The chain has TRBV19 and TRBJ2-1, with a weak D call TRBD1 (6 bases). What was sequenced was peripheral blood. This receptor was taken from a human donor in a cohort sampled during active COVID-19. CDR3 bases: TGTGCCAGTAGTATAAGGGGGTTTGAGCAGTTCTTC. It is translated as CASSIRGFEQFF.